Listed below are T cell receptor beta chains from one sample, sequenced in a study of T cell changes during pregnancy in multiple sclerosis. Sequencing used immunoSEQ multiplex PCR; TCRdb keeps in-frame clones, though not all of them. This sample carries around 110,000 clones, around 90% of them seen once, and the ten largest clones take approximately 1.4%. Material: peripheral blood, obtained in the third trimester of pregnancy. These receptors came from a female donor with multiple sclerosis, enrolled in a pregnancy study. CDR3s include the opening cysteine and the closing phenylalanine or tryptophan. The order of the fields is D gene, V gene, clone size, J gene, CDR3 protein, CDR3 DNA. D genes are given only for firm matches. The size of a clone is reported for some rows only, either as once, few or many, or as a class for expanded clones.

>TRBD2|TRBV30|.|TRBJ2-2
CAWSSYPRSGRSGNTGELFF
TGTGCCTGGAGTTCATACCCCCGTAGCGGGAGGTCGGGGAACACCGGGGAGCTGTTTTTT
>.|TRBV19|.|TRBJ2-5
CASSIGGQETQYF
TGTGCCAGTAGTATCGGGGGCCAAGAGACCCAGTACTTC
>TRBD2|TRBV4-1|.|TRBJ2-7
CASSQETAGGPYEQYF
TGCGCCAGCAGCCAAGAAACAGCGGGAGGGCCCTACGAGCAGTACTTC
>.|TRBV6-1|.|TRBJ1-1
CASRQTVNTEAFF
TGTGCCAGCAGGCAGACAGTAAACACTGAAGCTTTCTTT
>.|TRBV2|.|TRBJ2-7
CASSVVGGYEQYF
TGTGCCAGCAGTGTTGTAGGCGGCTACGAGCAGTACTTC
>TRBD1|TRBV5-6|.|TRBJ2-7
CASSLVGTGGDYEQYF
TGTGCCAGCAGCTTGGTCGGGACAGGGGGCGACTACGAGCAGTACTTC
>.|TRBV10-2|.|TRBJ2-5
CASSRQRETQYF
TGCGCCAGCAGCCGACAGCGAGAGACCCAGTACTTC
>.|TRBV19|few|TRBJ2-2
CASSIQDSGELFF
TGTGCCAGTAGTATACAGGACTCCGGGGAGCTGTTTTTT
>TRBD1|TRBV29-1|.|TRBJ2-7
CSVPGQGALDEQYF
TGCAGCGTCCCCGGACAGGGGGCGCTCGACGAGCAGTACTTC
>TRBD2|TRBV6-6|.|TRBJ2-7
CASSYSGTSGYEQYF
TGTGCCAGCAGTTACTCCGGGACTAGCGGTTACGAGCAGTACTTC
>.|TRBV7-2|once|TRBJ1-1
CASSLGLAGWSFF
TGTGCCAGCAGCTTAGGTCTGGCAGGGTGGTCTTTCTTT
>.|TRBV4-2|.|TRBJ2-2
CASSQGGVGDTGELFF
TGTGCCAGCAGCCAGGGGGGTGTTGGGGACACCGGGGAGCTGTTTTTT
>.|TRBV6-1|.|TRBJ1-5
CASSVLQGLGNQPQHF
TGTGCCAGCAGTGTTTTACAGGGCTTAGGCAATCAGCCCCAGCATTTT
>.|TRBV6-6|few|TRBJ1-1
CASSYGGFEGRSSF
TGTGCCAGCAGTTACGGAGGGTTCGAAGGTCGTTCCTCCTTT
>.|TRBV5-6|.|TRBJ2-6
CASSPQISGANVLTF
TGTGCCAGCAGCCCTCAGATCTCTGGGGCCAACGTCCTGACTTTC
>TRBD1|TRBV25-1|few|TRBJ1-1
CASRSPDRGRTEAFF
TGTGCCAGCAGATCCCCGGACAGGGGGAGAACTGAAGCTTTCTTT
>TRBD1|TRBV6-1|.|TRBJ2-5
CASSEALRQGETQYF
TGTGCCAGCAGTGAAGCGCTAAGACAGGGGGAGACCCAGTACTTC
>TRBD1|TRBV28|.|TRBJ1-2
CASTSIRQGRSYGYTF
TGTGCCAGCACCTCTATAAGACAGGGTAGGAGCTATGGCTACACCTTC
>.|TRBV29-1|.|TRBJ1-4
CSARGVLNEKLFF
TGCAGCGCCCGGGGGGTGCTTAATGAAAAACTGTTTTTT
>TRBD1|TRBV30|.|TRBJ1-5
CAWGTGDNQPQHF
TGTGCCTGGGGGACAGGGGACAATCAGCCCCAGCATTTT
>.|TRBV29-1|.|TRBJ2-2
CSVVNSAGTGELFF
TGCAGCGTTGTAAACAGCGCGGGGACCGGGGAGCTGTTTTTT
>.|TRBV30|.|TRBJ2-4
CAWSTGAKNIQYF
TGTGCCTGGAGTACGGGGGCCAAAAACATTCAGTACTTC
>.|TRBV5-1|.|TRBJ2-2
CASSPPVGELFF
TGCGCCAGCAGCCCCCCCGTCGGGGAGCTGTTTTTT